This T cell receptor beta chain was found in a study of T cells expressing NK-cell markers (dated by TCRdb to the early 2020s). Broadly, across the study: In sorted CD3+CD56+NKG2C+, CD3+CD56+NKG2C- and CD3+CD56-NKG2C+ T-cell subsets from several donors, TCR beta-chain repertoires were profiled. Among the eight sequenced donors, only one was HCMV-seronegative, while the other seven were HCMV-seropositive. The study sequenced eight donors, all healthy volunteers chosen at random: three men and five women. Illumina HiSeq 2000/2500, MiSeq or NextSeq was used to sequence libraries as 2 x 150 bp reads.

To determine HCMV serostatus, a commercial ELISA kit was used to detect HCMV-specific IgG in serum. Peripheral blood mononuclear cells were isolated from blood by Ficoll density gradient centrifugation. With regard to this clonotype: Its antigen target is currently unknown.

General study outcomes and caveats: Whether the expanded NKG2C-expressing T cell clones were specific for HCMV antigens remained unclear. Those dominant clonotypes were again the most abundant among CD3+CD56-NKG2C+ cells in a handful of donors, at roughly 28.3-60.1%. In six donors, the dominant CD3+CD56+NKG2C+ clonotypes were among the top 10 CD8+ clonotypes and accounted for 1.0-7.0% of CD8+ T cells.

Sequencing was carried out with an Illumina HiSeq 2000. 5'RACE template switching, by which a universal primer site and unique molecular identifiers were added, was used to make TCR beta cDNA libraries. Priming for cDNA synthesis came from the TCR beta constant segment, and two successive PCR amplification steps followed. On the study's bioinformatics: MIGEC handled demultiplexing of the reads and grouping by UMI, while MiTCR was used to assemble and quantify clonotypes. To exclude erroneous sequences, any TCR cDNA sequence not supported by at least two reads was discarded. Downstream repertoire analysis used the tcR package, and clonotypes were matched across fractions by CDR3 nucleotide sequence plus V segment. Antigen specificity was annotated against VDJdb with VDJmatch, allowing one amino acid substitution in CDR3. Each entry corresponds to one CDR3 protein sequence from reads that TCRdb reprocessed, and DNA is not given. V and J calls and clone size were set by TCRdb, not the authors. This sample's table carries about 550,000 distinct CDR3 sequences. Together, the top ten hold 3.5% to 4.5% of the sample.

Reading from cysteine to phenylalanine, the CDR3 counts 16 amino acids. Nucleotide data are not available. The germline V gene sets CDR1 to MNHEY and CDR2 to SVGAGI. The receptor was isolated from a man between 18 and 29 years old in good health. Donor details come from another sample of the same person, matched by shared clones. The V and J segments used are TRBV6-5 and TRBJ1-4; checking the TCRdb D call of TRBD1 is not possible without DNA. Sequencing was carried out using blood T cells: a sorted CD56 or NKG2C T cell subset, CD4+ or CD8+ T cells, or bulk PBMC T cells (not recorded which). CDR3 protein: CASSYSRGGGREKLFF.